The T cell receptor beta chain under discussion was sequenced for a study of graft-versus-host responses after intestinal transplantation. Study information: Recipients received multivisceral, liver-intestinal, or isolated intestinal transplants. Anti-thymocyte globulin induction, then tacrolimus and steroids for about 3 years, went to all recipients.

Points on this clone: Its antigen is unknown.

This CDR3 has 12 amino acids. In germline, CDR1 is MNHEY, CDR2 SVGAGI. V lost 5 bases and J lost 5, with 10 bases in between. The assay was immunoSEQ multiplex PCR, and TCRdb's table has in-frame clones only and misses some. The table lists about 120,000 clones, roughly 95% of them singletons. The gene calls are TRBV6-5 and TRBJ2-7; possible D gene TRBD1, 6 bases. This receptor was obtained from a human donor who received an intestinal transplant. Sequences were derived from unstimulated CD8+ T cells sorted from spleen or lymph node cells, sampled before intestinal transplant. The CDR3 loop reads CASSPQGNEQYF. For the CDR3, the DNA is TGTGCCAGCAGTCCCCAGGGGAACGAGCAGTACTTC.